One sample yielded the 20 T cell receptor beta chains listed below, sequenced in a study of beta chain features in type 1 diabetes. The authors reverse transcribed all of the isolated RNA, so sequencing captured expressed TCRB transcripts. Only in-frame clones appear in the TCRdb table, and some are missing; sequencing was by immunoSEQ multiplex PCR. The table includes about 410,000 clones, 11% to 15% detected once. Sequencing was carried out using naive CD4+ T cells from blood. These receptors originate from a man aged 30 to 39 in good health.

The V and J genes are TRBV5-6 and TRBJ2-7, with D possibly called TRBD1 or TRBD2 (5 bases each). Trimming took 2 bases from V and 5 from J, leaving 14 bases between them. CDR3 length: 14 residues. Germline CDR1 is SGHDT and CDR2 is YYEEEE. The CDR3 DNA sequence: TGTGCCAGCAGCTTCGGGGCGAGTTCGCACGAGCAGTACTTC. This codes for CASSFGASSHEQYF. The full variable domain, its missing parts supplied by reference TRBV5-6 and TRBJ2-7, is DAGVTQSPTHLIKTRGQQVTLRCSPKSGHDTVSWYQQALGQGPQFIFQYYEEEERQRGNFPDRFSGHQFPNYSSELNVNALLLGDSALYLCASSFGASSHEQYFGPGTRLTVT.

This clone appeared a few times. J is TRBJ2-1 and V is TRBV30; D is undetermined. CDR3 length: 13 residues. V lost 4 bases to trimming and J lost 12 bases, with 19 bases between them. Germline loops: CDR1 GTSNPN, CDR2 SVGIG (reference sequence). CDR3 region: CAWMVGKIKGQFF. The CDR3 bases are TGTGCCTGGATGGTGGGAAAGATCAAAGGGCAGTTCTTC.

This clone turned up a few times. The chain employs TRBV30 and TRBJ1-1, with D unclear. CDR1 and CDR2 (germline): GTSNPN, SVGIG (reference sequence). V was clipped by 1 base and J by 3 bases, with 9 bases between them. The CDR3 sequence is 13 residues long. CDR3 in amino acids: CAWSDVGYTEAFF. The DNA of the CDR3 is TGTGCCTGGAGTGATGTAGGATACACTGAAGCTTTCTTT.

This clone came up a few times. This chain joins TRBV27 and TRBJ2-1; 7 bases align to TRBD2. V lost 6 bases and J lost 1; bases outside the gene matches: 0. Germline assignment: CDR1 MNHEY and CDR2 SMNVEV (reference sequence). There are 13 residues in the CDR3. CDR3 protein: CASRRESYNEQFF. CDR3 nucleotides: TGTGCCAGCAGGCGGGAGTCCTACAATGAGCAGTTCTTC.

This clone was seen only a few times. The chain joins TRBV7-3 to TRBJ2-1, with D perhaps matching TRBD2 (5 bases). The CDR3 is made up of 15 amino acids. V dropped 5 bases and J dropped 1 base, with 12 bases sitting between them. The germline V gene encodes CDR1 SGHTA and CDR2 FQGTGA. CDR3 sequence reads: CASSVWSGSYNEQFF. The CDR3 DNA reads TGTGCCAGCAGCGTGTGGAGCGGATCCTACAATGAGCAGTTCTTC.

This clone was detected a few times. The CDR3 DNA reads as TGCGCCAGCAGCTTCCCTAGCGGGGCGGGTGAGCAGTTCTTC. It yields the protein CASSFPSGAGEQFF. The rearrangement links TRBV5-1 to TRBJ2-1, with 9 positions matching TRBD2. Germline loops: CDR1 SGHRS, CDR2 YFSETQ. The CDR3 is made up of 14 amino acids. V trimming: 2 bases; J trimming: 9 bases; junction bases outside the gene matches: 6. Full variable domain (outside the CDR3, taken from reference TRBV5-1 and TRBJ2-1): KAGVTQTPRYLIKTRGQQVTLSCSPISGHRSVSWYQQTPGQGLQFLFEYFSETQRNKGNFPGRFSGRQFSNSRSEMNVSTLELGDSALYLCASSFPSGAGEQFFGPGTRLTVL.

The chain is built from TRBV27 and TRBJ2-3; TRBD1 might be the D (6 bases). CDR3 length: 14 residues. CDR1 and CDR2 from the germline V gene are MNHEY and SMNVEV (reference sequence). V lost 2 bases and J lost 2, with 8 bases in between. CDR3 bases: TGTGCCAGCAGTTTACGACAGGCCACAGATACGCAGTATTTT. Translation: CASSLRQATDTQYF.

This clone was counted a few times. The rearrangement uses TRBV29-1 and TRBJ2-1; unclear D gene. Trimming left V 3 bases short and J 1 base short, with 19 bases between. The CDR3 spans 17 residues. CDR1 SQVTM and CDR2 ANQGSEA come from the germline V gene. CDR3 amino acids: CSVEVGSSIFSYNEQFF. The CDR3, as DNA: TGCAGCGTTGAGGTGGGTTCTTCGATCTTTTCCTACAATGAGCAGTTCTTC.

The chain joins TRBV11-2 to TRBJ1-2; 8 bases fit TRBD1. V was pared by 5 bases and J by 5 bases, with 4 bases of the junction left unmatched. This CDR3 comprises 13 residues. From germline, CDR1 is SGHAT and CDR2 FQNNGV. The CDR3 protein is CASSPNRGYGYTF. The CDR3 nucleotides are TGTGCCAGCAGCCCGAACAGGGGGTATGGCTACACCTTC.

This clone was observed at least ten times. The chain couples TRBV30 to TRBJ1-1, with no clear D. The germline V gene has CDR1 GTSNPN and CDR2 SVGIG (reference sequence). The germline V and J ends were trimmed by 1 base and 7 bases, with 10 bases remaining between them. The CDR3 consists of 12 residues. This chain's CDR3 is CAWSATSSEAFF. DNA of the CDR3: TGTGCCTGGAGTGCTACATCGAGTGAAGCTTTCTTT.

This rearrangement joins TRBV14 to TRBJ2-7; TRBD1 or TRBD2 may be the D gene (5 bases each). V lost 1 base and J 2 bases, leaving 15 bases between the germline ends. Germline-derived CDR1 and CDR2 are SGHDN and FVKESK. There are 16 residues in the CDR3. Here the CDR3 DNA reads TGTGCCAGCAGCCAAGGTGGGTGGGGGACCGCCTACGAGCAGTACTTC. Amino acid sequence: CASSQGGWGTAYEQYF.

This rearrangement joins TRBV5-1 to TRBJ2-7, with TRBD1 matching over 8 bases. Germline values: CDR1 SGHRS, CDR2 YFSETQ. The CDR3 consists of 15 residues. V shed 4 bases and J 5 bases; nucleotides not matched to a gene: 11. Here the CDR3 DNA reads TGCGCCAGCAGCCACCCGACAGGGGCTCCAAACGAGCAGTACTTC. Protein product: CASSHPTGAPNEQYF. The variable domain in full, completed from reference TRBV5-1 and TRBJ2-7, reads KAGVTQTPRYLIKTRGQQVTLSCSPISGHRSVSWYQQTPGQGLQFLFEYFSETQRNKGNFPGRFSGRQFSNSRSEMNVSTLELGDSALYLCASSHPTGAPNEQYFGPGTRLTVT.

This clone showed up just a few times. The rearrangement joins TRBV2 to TRBJ2-3; no firm D call. The CDR3 contains 15 residues. Germline lookup yields CDR1 SNHLY and CDR2 FYNNEI. Trimming took 2 bases from V and 2 from J, leaving 11 bases between them. Here the CDR3 reads CASSEIGSYTDTQYF. In DNA form, the CDR3 reads TGTGCCAGCAGTGAAATAGGGTCTTACACAGATACGCAGTATTTT.

This clone was detected a few times. This sequence joins TRBV7-7 and TRBJ2-5, with a weak D call TRBD2 (6 bases). Trimming took off 5 bases at V and 4 bases at J, with 14 bases between the two ends. The CDR3 runs 14 residues. In germline, CDR1 is SSHAT, CDR2 FNYEAQ (reference sequence). CDR3 in DNA: TGTGCCAGCAGCACCGGCCCAGCGGGAGAGACCCAGTACTTC. It translates to CASSTGPAGETQYF.

The chain links TRBV6-6 to TRBJ2-4; D is perhaps TRBD2 (5 bases). Germline assignment: CDR1 MNHNY and CDR2 SVGAGI (reference sequence). This CDR3 is built from 14 residues. V gave up 0 bases and J gave up 6 bases, with 9 bases separating them. In DNA form, the CDR3 reads TGTGCCAGCAGTTACTCGGAACGGGGAAACATTCAGTACTTC. Its protein product is CASSYSERGNIQYF.

This rearrangement joins TRBV7-2 to TRBJ1-2; possible D gene TRBD1, 5 bases. The germline V gene has CDR1 SGHTA and CDR2 FQGNSA. V lost 5 bases, J lost 3 bases, and 10 bases lay in between. This CDR3 is built from 13 residues. The chain's CDR3 is CASSNRRDYGYTF. CDR3 DNA sequence: TGTGCCAGCAGCAATCGCAGGGACTATGGCTACACCTTC.

This clone was seen only a few times. The rearrangement links TRBV30 to TRBJ2-2; no clear D gene. Trimming took 0 bases from V and 7 from J, leaving 9 bases between them. From germline, CDR1 is GTSNPN and CDR2 SVGIG (reference sequence). The CDR3 contains 13 residues. Here the CDR3 DNA reads TGTGCCTGGAGTGTACACCGTAGCGGGGAGCTGTTTTTT. It encodes CAWSVHRSGELFF.

As DNA, the CDR3 is TGTGCCAGCAGCCCCGACAGGGCGAGGGCGAACACCGGGGAGCTGTTTTTT. Its translation is CASSPDRARANTGELFF. The chain combines TRBV7-2 with TRBJ2-2; 7 bases match TRBD1. This CDR3 region has 17 residues. Losses at the gene ends were 5 bases for V and 0 bases for J; bases not matched to a gene: 9. From germline, CDR1 is SGHTA and CDR2 FQGNSA.

This clone has more than one count but fewer than ten. The chain joins TRBV7-2 to TRBJ2-5, with 8 bases matching TRBD1. The CDR3 covers 15 residues. Unmatched junction bases numbered 5, after V lost 5 bases and J lost 0 bases. Germline V gene data show CDR1 as SGHTA and CDR2 as FQGNSA. The CDR3 nucleotides read TGTGCCAGCAGCGACAGGGGAAGGTACCAAGAGACCCAGTACTTC. This gives the protein CASSDRGRYQETQYF.

This chain links TRBV4-3 with TRBJ2-3; D may be TRBD2 (5 bases). The V end was cut by 2 bases, the J end by 0 bases, with 12 bases between. The CDR3 extends over 16 amino acids. Per germline, CDR1 LGHNA and CDR2 YSLEER. The CDR3 is CASSQRTRSSTDTQYF. The CDR3 coding sequence is TGCGCCAGCAGCCAACGCACTAGGTCTAGCACAGATACGCAGTATTTT.